This T cell receptor beta chain appears in the sequencing data of a study of CD8 T cells in ankylosing spondylitis. This clonotype was picked up a small number of times. The antigen remains undetermined. A quantitative 5'-RACE method, one with molecular barcodes, was used to make TCR beta libraries. TCRdb reanalysed the 5' RACE reads using MiXCR and keeps one entry per CDR3 protein. The sample records hundreds of thousands of distinct CDR3 sequences, 32% being singletons. V dropped 3 bases and J dropped 8 bases, with 11 bases sitting between them. CDR3 length: 13 amino acids. Study-level points and caveats: Matched ankylosing spondylitis synovial fluid reportedly contained a significantly enriched population of disease-linked clones.

The chain uses TRBV12-3 or TRBV12-4 and TRBJ2-1; D not certain. Sequencing was performed on blood, either unsorted or a sorted T cell fraction (not recorded which). The sequence was obtained from a male donor with ankylosing spondylitis or in good health (not recorded which). CDR3 bases: TGTGCCAGCAGTTTCTTCCTTACCTATGAGCAGTTCTTC. The encoded protein is CASSFFLTYEQFF.